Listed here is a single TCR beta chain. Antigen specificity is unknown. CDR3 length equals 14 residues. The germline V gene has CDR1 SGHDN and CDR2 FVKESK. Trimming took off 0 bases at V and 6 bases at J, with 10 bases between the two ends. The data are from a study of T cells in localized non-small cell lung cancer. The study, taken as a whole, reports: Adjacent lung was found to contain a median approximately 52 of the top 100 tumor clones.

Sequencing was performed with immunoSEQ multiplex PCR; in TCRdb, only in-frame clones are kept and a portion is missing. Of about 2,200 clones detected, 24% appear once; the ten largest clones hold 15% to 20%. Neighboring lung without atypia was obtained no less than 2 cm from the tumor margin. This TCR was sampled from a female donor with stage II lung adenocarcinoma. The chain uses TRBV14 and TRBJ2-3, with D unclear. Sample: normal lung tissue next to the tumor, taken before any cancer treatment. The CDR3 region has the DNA TGTGCCAGCAGCCAAGACCCATTAGAGGATACGCAGTATTTT. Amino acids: CASSQDPLEDTQYF.